This T cell receptor (beta chain) emerged from a study of cytotoxic CD8 clonotypes in ibrutinib-treated CLL (dated by TCRdb to the early 2020s). As for the study more broadly: The cohort was composed of roughly ten relapsed/refractory and approximately 14 treatment-naive patients; IGHV unmutated status was identified in 17 to 18 patients. Partial responses were observed in about 25 patients and complete responses in 2; after a median follow-up of 68 months, remission was maintained in some 14 patients and progression was observed in approximately 12. Samples at response were collected after a median of about 12 months of treatment, with a range of roughly 6 to 40 months. Samples averaged approximately 260,000 productive templates and approximately 100,000 productive rearrangements. Longitudinal samples were available for about 30% of the 86 trial participants. Cryopreserved peripheral blood mononuclear cells were collected before treatment, at response, and at either disease progression or sustained remission.

In regard to this clone: This clone's antigen is unknown. It has no much larger one-base neighbor in the sample; base qualities were not kept.

On a MiSeq, deep resolution sequencing aimed for a depth between 1 in 1 million and 1 in 200,000 T cells, with each clonotype covered about 9.9x on average. The immunoSEQ hsTCRB Kit was used to generate the TCR beta libraries. As for the original processing: ImmunoSEQ Data Assistant and ImmunoSEQ Analyzer were used for data analysis, and V, D and J genes were assigned according to IMGT definitions. Clonality, which ranges from 0 to 1, was calculated as one minus the normalized Shannon entropy of productive rearrangement frequencies. Public clonotype analysis was restricted to overrepresented clonotypes comprising at least 0.05% of each patient's repertoire. Some 13 repertoires from age-matched healthy donors, obtained from immuneACCESS, served as clonality controls. TCRdb provides this immuneACCESS table in a form limited to in-frame rearrangements. Some clones are lacking; in checked studies, under half of them reflect an unresolved V gene, and why the rest are absent is not known. The V and J calls and clone size come from that table; D and trimming were worked out from the DNA. The sample profile shows tens of thousands of clones; approximately 62% of them were found once. The top ten constitute 11% to 15% of the sample.

For TCR beta library preparation, roughly 2 micrograms of genomic DNA were extracted from the cryopreserved PBMCs. Longitudinal blood samples from CLL patients on ibrutinib monotherapy underwent high-throughput TCR beta sequencing. The patients were enrolled in a single-center, open-label phase 2 trial of ibrutinib monotherapy. Summary of the overall study and its limitations: Clonality increased at ibrutinib response, stayed stable in sustained remission, and fell back toward baseline at progression. Public clonotypes were found to be uncommon and were observed to contract or remain stable during treatment; the increase in clonality was shown to reflect expansion of private clonotypes at ibrutinib response. At baseline, clonality was higher than in age-matched healthy donors and showed a strong correlation with circulating CD8+ T-cell counts. Sampling times were not matched between patients in sustained remission and patients whose disease was progressing, and lymph node repertoires were not examined.

This TCR came from a human donor with chronic lymphocytic leukemia. The sequenced sample was PBMCs, obtained before ibrutinib treatment.

This receptor has the CDR3 CASSFGLSDTDTQYF. The DNA is as follows: TGTGCCAGCAGCTTCGGACTCTCTGACACAGATACGCAGTATTTT. This sequence uses TRBV11-2 and TRBJ2-3; TRBD2 is possibly the D segment (5 matching bases). Looking up the germline V gene yields CDR1 SGHAT and CDR2 FQNNGV. CDR3 length: 15 amino acids, cysteine to phenylalanine. Just the 45-base CDR3 DNA is kept, in frame starting at base 1. The germline ends are 12 bases apart after V is trimmed by 3 bases and J by 2 bases.